A single TCR beta chain is shown here with its context. The clone's antigen remains unknown. No base quality information exists; no much larger clone differs at one position. The immunoSEQ Assay, a bias-controlled multiplex PCR, was used to amplify TCRbeta CDR3 regions from genomic DNA. The published analysis was carried out like this. The number of nucleated cells in each sample was estimated by amplification of reference gene primers within the assay. To quantify the absolute abundance of each unique TCRbeta CDR3 rearrangement, sequence reads were collapsed and filtered. For each sample, productive Simpson clonality was calculated by taking the square root of Simpson's diversity index across productive rearrangements. TCRdb limited this immuneACCESS table to in-frame rearrangements with V and J called. A share of clones is missing; checked studies link under half to unresolved V genes, and the rest is unexplained. D and trimming were read from the DNA, whereas the V and J calls and clone size are those reported in that table. For this sample the table gives 39,000 or so clones, of which roughly 90% were detected only once. About 2.2% of the sample belongs to the ten largest clones.

Whole blood was collected in K2EDTA tubes by collaborating institutions according to the institutions' own protocols. Collaborator samples were shipped for TCRbeta analysis as frozen whole blood, isolated PBMCs, or DNA extracted from either sample type. These data come from a study of blood T cell repertoires in COVID-19 (dated by TCRdb to the early 2020s). Regarding the research as a whole: Collaborator samples came from the United States, Italy and Spain and covered acute and convalescent phases of COVID-19. Deeply sampled blood TCRbeta repertoires from subjects exposed to, actively infected with, or recovered from COVID-19 were included in the dataset. Where HLA class I and class II types were available, the types were taken from metadata supplied by the sample provider, not from assay-based typing. Samples were obtained from the ongoing ImmuneRACE study (first 160 participants) and from 1,200 or so subjects provided by 6 global collaborators. The prospective study material was composed of cDNA or gDNA derived from T cells, B-cell-depleted T cells, or PBMCs. Sample metadata almost always included a de-identified subject ID, COVID-19 status, age in years and sex. The repertoires were released in a freely available public database intended as a resource for research on the immune response to SARS-CoV-2. Overall study results and their limits: The amount of clinical and demographic metadata varied by source and participant and was provided uncurated.

V drops 4 bases and J drops 2 bases, leaving 17 bases in between. The germline V gene sets CDR1 to LGHNT and CDR2 to FRNRAP. The CDR3 covers 16 residues, taking in both the cysteine and the phenylalanine. CDR3 DNA only is kept here, 48 bases in frame from base 1. The chain joins TRBV12-5 to TRBJ1-1, with TRBD1 tentatively as D gene (5 bases match). The TCR was taken from a man aged 45-65 years with active COVID-19. Sequencing used peripheral blood. The CDR3: CASGSQTTAINTEAFF. The nucleotide sequence reads TGTGCTAGTGGTTCCCAAACGACAGCTATAAACACTGAAGCTTTCTTT.